This T cell receptor (beta chain) emerged from a study of blood T cell repertoires in COVID-19. Study at large: Samples taken during acute and convalescent COVID-19 were collected in the United States, Italy and Spain.

In the study's own analysis: How many nucleated cells were present was estimated from reference gene primer amplification. The repertoire was sequenced with immunoSEQ multiplex PCR; TCRdb's copy has only in-frame clones and lacks some. The V and J calls and the clone size are those of that table, but D and trimming were determined from the DNA. The sample records around 85,000 clones, approximately 90% being singletons. The CDR3 contains 15 residues. Germline CDR1 and CDR2: MNHEY and SVGAGI. Trimming took 2 bases from V and 1 from J; bases not matched to a gene: 3. Living in 24 US areas, the participants were between 18 and 89 years of age. Allocation to cohorts depended on clinical history reported by the participants.

The chain joins TRBV6-5 to TRBJ1-1; 8 bases fit TRBD1. Material for sequencing was PBMCs or T cells enriched from blood (not recorded which). The clonotype comes from a woman aged 45-65 years with acute COVID-19. CDR3 coding DNA: TGTGCCAGCAGTTACGTAGGACAGGGGAACACTGAAGCTTTCTTT. It encodes CASSYVGQGNTEAFF.